This T cell receptor beta chain was obtained from a study of blood T cell repertoires in COVID-19. Across the study: Acute-phase and convalescent COVID-19 samples originated in the United States, Italy and Spain. T cells, B-cell-depleted T cells, or PBMCs supplied cDNA or gDNA.

The authors' processing: The authors estimated nucleated cell counts from reference gene primer amplification. Some clones are missing from TCRdb's copy, which holds only in-frame ones; the method was immunoSEQ multiplex PCR. V and J calls and clone size follow that table, whereas D and trimming were derived from the DNA. The table has approximately 190,000 clones, just under 85% seen once. Germline V gives CDR1 SEHNR, CDR2 FQNEAQ (reference sequence). The junction had 9 bases not matched to a gene; V was cut back by 1 base and J by 2 bases. This CDR3 has 18 amino acids. V usage is TRBV7-9 and J usage is TRBJ1-5; 9 bases map to TRBD1. This receptor was taken from a human donor with acute or convalescent COVID-19. The donor label of this sample is uncertain. Sequences were obtained from peripheral blood. CDR3: CASSLVLTGGPGNQPQHF. CDR3 nucleotides: TGTGCCAGCAGCTTAGTGCTGACAGGGGGGCCCGGCAATCAGCCCCAGCATTTT.